The 14 T cell receptor beta chains presented below share a single source sample, sequenced in a study of read filtering for tumor transcriptome and immune sequencing (dated by TCRdb to 2018 to 2020). The listed sequencing device is Illumina HiSeq 4000. TCR libraries were built from 400 to 450 ng RNA with the Immunoverse kit, using molecular barcoded adaptors covering alpha/delta and beta/gamma chains. TCRdb trimmed public reads at Q25 via fastp, called clones via MiXCR and kept in-frame beta chains. For every CDR3 protein sequence, its rows merge into one entry that carries the most common genes and DNA. Here the sample has fewer than 150,000 distinct CDR3 sequences; over 10% occur a single time. Of the sample, 11% is held by the ten largest clones. Material for sequencing was a population of CD138-negative cells sorted from bone marrow. This specimen's cell subset or site label, per the study, means: bone marrow mononuclear cells depleted of CD138+ plasma/myeloma cells by negative magnetic selection. These receptors all stem from a donor older than 35 with multiple myeloma.

This clonotype was detected ten times or more. This chain connects TRBV5-6 to TRBJ2-5; tentatively, D is TRBD1 or TRBD2 (5 bases each). The ends were cut back, 5 bases at V and 4 bases at J, with 12 bases in the middle. CDR3 length: 13 amino acids. Germline CDR1 reads SGHDT; CDR2 reads YYEEEE. Here the CDR3 DNA reads TGTGCCAGCAGGCCCGGGGCGGGAGAGACCCAGTACTTC. This translates into CASRPGAGETQYF.

On this clonotype: This may stem from a read error, because a much larger clone lies one nucleotide away. J is TRBJ1-5 and V is TRBV19; 10 bases agree with TRBD1. CDR1 is LNHDA and CDR2 is SQIVND in the germline V gene (reference sequence). This CDR3 spans 14 amino acids. With 7 bases clipped from V and 4 bases from J, the junction kept 4 bases outside the gene matches. DNA for the CDR3: TGTGCCAGTAATATGGACAGGGGGAATCAGCCCCAGCATTTT. This gives the protein CASNMDRGNQPQHF.

The sample holds many counts of this clonotype. This chain joins TRBV20-1 and TRBJ2-2; 7 bases match TRBD1. Trimming removed 5 bases from V and 1 base from J; junction bases left unmatched: 4. Looked up from germline, CDR1 is DFQATT and CDR2 is SNEGSKA (reference sequence). This CDR3 comprises 14 residues. For the CDR3, the DNA is TGCAGTGCTCCCCGGACAGGGAACACCGGGGAGCTGTTTTTT. Its translation is CSAPRTGNTGELFF.

This clonotype showed up many times. The V and J genes are TRBV6-6 and TRBJ2-1, with TRBD2 matching over 8 bases. The CDR3 loop spans 14 amino acids. Germline CDR1 reads MNHNY; CDR2 reads SVGAGI (reference sequence). V lost 6 bases to trimming and J lost 3 bases; unmatched junction nucleotides: 4. The CDR3 loop reads CASRAGVGYNEQFF. The CDR3 DNA reads as TGTGCCAGCAGAGCGGGAGTCGGCTACAATGAGCAGTTCTTC.

This clonotype appeared many times. The chain employs TRBV5-1 and TRBJ2-7; D remains ambiguous. Germline lookup yields CDR1 SGHRS and CDR2 YFSETQ. The length of the CDR3 is 14 residues. V lost 0 bases and J lost 2, with 9 bases in between. This chain's CDR3 is CASSLERGTYEQYF. In nucleotides, the CDR3 is TGCGCCAGCAGCTTGGAGAGAGGAACCTACGAGCAGTACTTC.

This clonotype was observed at least ten times. This rearrangement joins TRBV7-8 to TRBJ2-1, with D perhaps given as TRBD1 or TRBD2 (5 bases each). This CDR3 contains 13 residues. Germline assignment: CDR1 SGHVS and CDR2 FQNEAQ. Trimming stripped 0 bases from V and 15 bases from J, with 15 bases between. The CDR3 reads CASSLAGPGRRFF. In DNA, the CDR3 is TGTGCCAGCAGCTTAGCGGGGCCGGGGCGACGGTTCTTC.

This clonotype came up many times. This chain joins TRBV7-9 and TRBJ2-1, with a possible D match to TRBD2 (6 bases). Germline V lookup: CDR1 SEHNR, CDR2 FQNEAQ (reference sequence). The CDR3 is 14 amino acids. Trimming left V 8 bases short and J 7 bases short, with 18 bases between. CDR3 protein: CASVRESGANEQFF. The CDR3 coding sequence is TGTGCCAGCGTTCGAGAGTCGGGAGCTAATGAGCAGTTCTTC.

The chain combines TRBV29-1 with TRBJ1-3; 7 nucleotides line up with TRBD1. Germline CDR1 reads SQVTM; CDR2 reads ANQGSEA. J was trimmed by 2 bases and V by 6 bases; bases with no gene match: 4. This CDR3 is 13 amino acids long. CDR3 residues: CSVGTDTGNTIYF. The CDR3 coding sequence is TGCAGCGTCGGGACAGATACTGGAAACACCATATATTTT.

This clonotype was observed many times. The J gene is TRBJ1-5, the V gene TRBV30, with 7 bases fitting TRBD1. Germline assignment: CDR1 GTSNPN and CDR2 SVGIG (reference sequence). V trimming: 4 bases; J trimming: 6 bases; junction bases outside the gene matches: 6. The CDR3 loop spans 13 amino acids. DNA for the CDR3: TGTGCCTGGAATAAGGGGGCAGGTCAGCCCCAGCATTTT. Amino acids: CAWNKGAGQPQHF.

This clonotype was recorded many times. The chain has TRBV7-2 and TRBJ2-5; D remains unclear. The CDR3 extends over 13 amino acids. Germline CDR1 SGHTA, CDR2 FQGNSA. Deletions cut 3 bases from V and 5 bases from J, with 10 bases between. The CDR3 sequence: CASSFLGEETQYF. CDR3 bases: TGTGCCAGCAGCTTTTTGGGTGAGGAGACCCAGTACTTC.

Points on this clonotype: This could be a read error, since a much larger clone is one nucleotide away. Given the absence of the conserved phenylalanine or tryptophan at the CDR3 end, a read error is likely. The chain employs TRBV7-8 and TRBJ2-1; TRBD1 is a possible D gene (6 bases). CDR1 SGHVS and CDR2 FQNEAQ come from the germline V gene. V was shortened by 5 bases and J by 0 bases, with 14 bases between the two germline ends. The CDR3 runs 16 residues. The CDR3 loop reads CASSRLTGSSYNEQFL. The CDR3 coding sequence is TGTGCCAGCAGCCGTTTAACAGGGAGCTCCTACAATGAGCAGTTCCTC.

This clonotype was observed many times. The genes are TRBV12-3 or TRBV12-4 and TRBJ1-2; no definite D call. The germline V and J ends were trimmed by 6 bases and 2 bases, with 7 bases remaining between them. CDR3 length: 12 amino acids. The CDR3: CASSPLNYGYTF. In nucleotides, the CDR3 is TGTGCCAGCAGCCCACTCAACTATGGCTACACCTTC.

In this sample, this clonotype turned up many times. The V call is TRBV29-1, the J call TRBJ1-4; D perhaps matches TRBD1 (6 bases). Trimming cost V 4 bases and J 0 bases, with 6 bases left between them. Germline lookup yields CDR1 SQVTM and CDR2 ANQGSEA. CDR3 length: 13 amino acids. The CDR3 protein is CSVGQATNEKLFF. CDR3 coding DNA: TGCAGCGTTGGACAGGCAACTAATGAAAAACTGTTTTTT.

This clonotype occurred many times. This chain joins TRBV20-1 and TRBJ2-7; D uncertain. This CDR3 comprises 14 residues. V gave up 6 bases and J gave up 3 bases, with 18 bases separating them. Germline CDR1 DFQATT, CDR2 SNEGSKA (reference sequence). The CDR3 reads CSASFMSRGYEQYF. Here the CDR3 DNA reads TGCAGTGCCAGTTTTATGTCCCGTGGCTACGAGCAGTACTTC.